This section outlines one T cell receptor (beta chain) sequence together with its context. Its antigen is undetermined. CDR1 and CDR2 from the germline V gene are SGDLS and YYNGEE. The CDR3 sequence is 14 residues long. V was clipped by 0 bases and J by 1 base, with 8 bases between them. This entry is derived from a study of cytomegalovirus exposure and HLA in healthy donors. The wider study: One earlier analysis, a look at 180 million or so T cells, found roughly 120 million unique TCR beta sequences.

A multiplex PCR was run with 60 Vbeta primers and 13 Jbeta primers. Sequencing was performed with immunoSEQ multiplex PCR; in TCRdb, only in-frame clones are kept and a portion is missing. The sample holds some 64,000 clones. The study, taken as a whole, reports: Reported performance of the classifier showed diagnosis of cytomegalovirus status with high specificity and sensitivity.

This TCR came from a woman aged 25-40 years in good health and CMV-seronegative. Material: PBMCs. The chain is built from TRBV9 and TRBJ2-7, with unresolved D. The CDR3 here is CASSVGLPSYEQYF. The CDR3 nucleotides are TGTGCCAGCAGCGTAGGTCTACCTTCCTACGAGCAGTACTTC. Combining the CDR3 with reference TRBV9 and TRBJ2-7 gives the whole variable domain DSGVTQTPKHLITATGQRVTLRCSPRSGDLSVYWYQQSLDQGLQFLIQYYNGEERAKGNILERFSAQQFPDLHSELNLSSLELGDSALYFCASSVGLPSYEQYFGPGTRLTVT.